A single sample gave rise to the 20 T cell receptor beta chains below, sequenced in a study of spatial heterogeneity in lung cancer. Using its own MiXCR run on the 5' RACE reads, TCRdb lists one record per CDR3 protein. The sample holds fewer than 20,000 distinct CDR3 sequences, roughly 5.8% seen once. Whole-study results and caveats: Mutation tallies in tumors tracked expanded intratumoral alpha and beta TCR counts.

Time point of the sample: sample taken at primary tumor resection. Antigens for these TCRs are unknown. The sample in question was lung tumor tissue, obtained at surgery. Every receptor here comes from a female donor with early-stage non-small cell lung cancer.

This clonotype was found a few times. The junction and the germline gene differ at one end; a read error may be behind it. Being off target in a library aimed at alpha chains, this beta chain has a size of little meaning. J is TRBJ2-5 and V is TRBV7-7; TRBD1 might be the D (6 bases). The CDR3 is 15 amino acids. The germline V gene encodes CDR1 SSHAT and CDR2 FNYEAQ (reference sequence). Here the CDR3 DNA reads TGTGCTAGCAGCCCAGATGGACAGACCCCTGAGACCCAGTACTTC. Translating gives CASSPDGQTPETQYF.

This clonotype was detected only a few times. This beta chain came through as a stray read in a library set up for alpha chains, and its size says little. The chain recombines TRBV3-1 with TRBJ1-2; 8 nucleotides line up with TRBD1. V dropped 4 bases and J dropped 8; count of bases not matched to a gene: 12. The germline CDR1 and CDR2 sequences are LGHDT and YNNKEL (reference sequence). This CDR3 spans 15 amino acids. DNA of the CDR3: TGTGCCAGCAGCCGCAGAGTGCCAGGGGGCGACGGCTACACCTTC. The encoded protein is CASSRRVPGGDGYTF. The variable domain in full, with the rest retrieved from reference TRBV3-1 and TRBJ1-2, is DTAVSQTPKYLVTQMGNDKSIKCEQNLGHDTMYWYKQDSKKFLKIMFSYNNKELIINETVPNRFSPKSPDKAHLNLHINSLELGDSAVYFCASSRRVPGGDGYTFGSGTRLTVV.

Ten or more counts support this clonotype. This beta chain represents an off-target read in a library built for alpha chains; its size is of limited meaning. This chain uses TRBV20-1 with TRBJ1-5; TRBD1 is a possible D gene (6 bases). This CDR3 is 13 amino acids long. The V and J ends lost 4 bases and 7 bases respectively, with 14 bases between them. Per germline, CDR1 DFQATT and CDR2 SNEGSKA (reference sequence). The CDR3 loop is CSATGGFWQPQHF. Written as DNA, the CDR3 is TGCAGTGCTACGGGGGGCTTTTGGCAGCCCCAGCATTTT.

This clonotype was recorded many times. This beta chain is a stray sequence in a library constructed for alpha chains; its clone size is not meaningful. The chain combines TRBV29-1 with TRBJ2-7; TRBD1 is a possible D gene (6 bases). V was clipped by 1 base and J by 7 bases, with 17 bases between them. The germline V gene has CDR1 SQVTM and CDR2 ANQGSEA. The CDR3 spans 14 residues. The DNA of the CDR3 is TGCAGCGTTGAAGCGCAGGGGCTGAATCAAGAGCAGTACTTC. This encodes CSVEAQGLNQEQYF.

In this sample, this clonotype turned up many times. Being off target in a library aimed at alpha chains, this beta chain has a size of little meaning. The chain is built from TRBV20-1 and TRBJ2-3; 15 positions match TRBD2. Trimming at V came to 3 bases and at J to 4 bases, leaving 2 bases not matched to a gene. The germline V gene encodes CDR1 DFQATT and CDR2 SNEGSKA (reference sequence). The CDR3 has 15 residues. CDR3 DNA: TGCAGTGCTAGTTGGACTAGCGGGAGGGCAGATACGCAGTATTTT. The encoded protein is CSASWTSGRADTQYF.

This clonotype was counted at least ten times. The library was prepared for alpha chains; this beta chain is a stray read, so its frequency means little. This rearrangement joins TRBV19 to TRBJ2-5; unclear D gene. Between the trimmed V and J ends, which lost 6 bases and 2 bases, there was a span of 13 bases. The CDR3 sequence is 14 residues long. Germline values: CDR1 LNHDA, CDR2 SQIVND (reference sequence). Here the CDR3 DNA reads TGTGCCAGTAGGACGAGCGACGCACAAGAGACCCAGTACTTC. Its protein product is CASRTSDAQETQYF.

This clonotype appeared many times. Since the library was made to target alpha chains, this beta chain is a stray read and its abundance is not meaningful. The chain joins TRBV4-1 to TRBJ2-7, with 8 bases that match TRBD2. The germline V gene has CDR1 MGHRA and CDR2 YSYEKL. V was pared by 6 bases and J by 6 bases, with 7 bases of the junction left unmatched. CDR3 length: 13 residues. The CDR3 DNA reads TGCGCCAGCAGTTCAGCGGGAGAGGGCGAGCAGTACTTC. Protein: CASSSAGEGEQYF.

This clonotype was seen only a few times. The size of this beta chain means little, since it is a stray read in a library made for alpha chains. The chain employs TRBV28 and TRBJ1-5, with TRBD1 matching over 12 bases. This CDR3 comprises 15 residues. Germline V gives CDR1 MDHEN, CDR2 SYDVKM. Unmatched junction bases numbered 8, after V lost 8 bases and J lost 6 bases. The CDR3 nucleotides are TGTGCCAGCGTGACGGGACAGGGGGCAGGTCAGCCCCAGCATTTT. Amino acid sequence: CASVTGQGAGQPQHF.

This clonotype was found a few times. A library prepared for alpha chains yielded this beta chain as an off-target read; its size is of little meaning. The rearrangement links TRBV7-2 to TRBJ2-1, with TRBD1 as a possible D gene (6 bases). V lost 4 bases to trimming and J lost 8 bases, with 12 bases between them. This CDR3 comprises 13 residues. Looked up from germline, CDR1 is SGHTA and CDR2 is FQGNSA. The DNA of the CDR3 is TGTGCCAGCAGCTCCCCGACAGGTTATGAGCAGTTCTTC. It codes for CASSSPTGYEQFF.

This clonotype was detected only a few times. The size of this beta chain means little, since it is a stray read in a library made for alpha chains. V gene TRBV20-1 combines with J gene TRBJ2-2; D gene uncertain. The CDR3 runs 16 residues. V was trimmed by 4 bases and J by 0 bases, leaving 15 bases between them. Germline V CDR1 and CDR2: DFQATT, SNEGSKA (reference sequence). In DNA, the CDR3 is TGCAGTGCTAACCCCCCCGTGGCGGCGAACACCGGGGAGCTGTTTTTT. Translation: CSANPPVAANTGELFF.

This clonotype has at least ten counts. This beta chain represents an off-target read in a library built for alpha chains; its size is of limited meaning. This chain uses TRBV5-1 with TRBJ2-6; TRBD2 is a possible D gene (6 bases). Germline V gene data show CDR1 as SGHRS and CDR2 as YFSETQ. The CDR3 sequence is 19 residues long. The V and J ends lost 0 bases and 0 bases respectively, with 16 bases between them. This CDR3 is CASSLVPPGARSGANVLTF. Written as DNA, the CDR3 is TGCGCCAGCAGCTTGGTGCCTCCGGGAGCCCGCTCTGGGGCCAACGTCCTGACTTTC. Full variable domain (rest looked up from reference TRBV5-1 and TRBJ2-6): KAGVTQTPRYLIKTRGQQVTLSCSPISGHRSVSWYQQTPGQGLQFLFEYFSETQRNKGNFPGRFSGRQFSNSRSEMNVSTLELGDSALYLCASSLVPPGARSGANVLTFGAGSRLTVL.

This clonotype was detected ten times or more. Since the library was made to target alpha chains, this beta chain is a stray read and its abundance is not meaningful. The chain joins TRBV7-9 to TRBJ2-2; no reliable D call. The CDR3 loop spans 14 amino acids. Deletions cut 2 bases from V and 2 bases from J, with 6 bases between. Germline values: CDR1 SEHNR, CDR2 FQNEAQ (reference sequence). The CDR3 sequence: CASSLLSNTGELFF. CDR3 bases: TGTGCCAGCAGCTTACTTAGCAACACCGGGGAGCTGTTTTTT.

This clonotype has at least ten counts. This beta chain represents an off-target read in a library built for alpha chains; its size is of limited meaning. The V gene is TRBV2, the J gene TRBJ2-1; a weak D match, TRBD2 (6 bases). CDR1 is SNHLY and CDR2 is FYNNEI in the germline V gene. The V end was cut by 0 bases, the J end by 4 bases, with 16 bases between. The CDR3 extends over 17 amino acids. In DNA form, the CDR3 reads TGTGCCAGCAGTGAAGCGCTTCCCGGGACTGATTACAATGAGCAGTTCTTC. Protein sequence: CASSEALPGTDYNEQFF. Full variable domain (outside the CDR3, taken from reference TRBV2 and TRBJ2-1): EPEVTQTPSHQVTQMGQEVILRCVPISNHLYFYWYRQILGQKVEFLVSFYNNEISEKSEIFDDQFSVERPDGSNFTLKIRSTKLEDSAMYFCASSEALPGTDYNEQFFGPGTRLTVL.

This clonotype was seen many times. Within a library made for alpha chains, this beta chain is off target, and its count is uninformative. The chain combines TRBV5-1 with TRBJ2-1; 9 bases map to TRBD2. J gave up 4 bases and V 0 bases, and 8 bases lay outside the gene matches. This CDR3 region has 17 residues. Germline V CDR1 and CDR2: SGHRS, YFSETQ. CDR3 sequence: CASSLASSGIWYNEQFF. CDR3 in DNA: TGCGCCAGCAGCTTGGCCTCTAGCGGGATCTGGTACAATGAGCAGTTCTTC.

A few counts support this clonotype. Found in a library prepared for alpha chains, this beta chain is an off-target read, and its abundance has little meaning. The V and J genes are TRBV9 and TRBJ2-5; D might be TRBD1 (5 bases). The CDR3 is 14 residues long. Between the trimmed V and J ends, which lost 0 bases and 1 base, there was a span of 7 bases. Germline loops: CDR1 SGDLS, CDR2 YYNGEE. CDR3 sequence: CASSVGGGQETQYF. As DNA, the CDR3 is TGTGCCAGCAGCGTAGGGGGCGGCCAAGAGACCCAGTACTTC.

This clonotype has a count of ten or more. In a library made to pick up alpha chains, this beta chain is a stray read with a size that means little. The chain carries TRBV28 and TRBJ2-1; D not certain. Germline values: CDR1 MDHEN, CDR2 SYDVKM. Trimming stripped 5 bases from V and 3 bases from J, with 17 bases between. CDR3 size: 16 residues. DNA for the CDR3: TGTGCCAGCAGTCCCCTAAGAGGTAGGGTCTACAATGAGCAGTTCTTC. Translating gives CASSPLRGRVYNEQFF.

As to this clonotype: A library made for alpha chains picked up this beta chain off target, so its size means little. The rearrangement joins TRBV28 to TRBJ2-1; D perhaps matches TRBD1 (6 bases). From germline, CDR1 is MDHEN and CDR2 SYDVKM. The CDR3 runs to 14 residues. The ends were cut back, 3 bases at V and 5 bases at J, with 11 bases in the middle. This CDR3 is CASSLLQGDNEQFF. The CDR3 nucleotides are TGTGCCAGCAGTTTGTTACAGGGCGACAATGAGCAGTTCTTC.

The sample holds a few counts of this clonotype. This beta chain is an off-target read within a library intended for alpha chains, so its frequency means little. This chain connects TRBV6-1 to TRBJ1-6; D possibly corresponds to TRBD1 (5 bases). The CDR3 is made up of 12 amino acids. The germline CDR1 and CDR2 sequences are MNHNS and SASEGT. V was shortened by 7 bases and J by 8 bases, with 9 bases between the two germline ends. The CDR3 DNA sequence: TGTGCCAGCATCGACAGTTATTCACCCCTCCACTTT. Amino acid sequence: CASIDSYSPLHF.

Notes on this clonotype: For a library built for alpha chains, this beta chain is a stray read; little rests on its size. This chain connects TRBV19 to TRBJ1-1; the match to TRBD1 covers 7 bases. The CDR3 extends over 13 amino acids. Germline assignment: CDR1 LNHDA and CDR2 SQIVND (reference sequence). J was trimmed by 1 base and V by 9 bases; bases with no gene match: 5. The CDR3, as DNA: TGTGCCAGCAGGACAGGACCGAACACTGAAGCTTTCTTT. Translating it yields CASRTGPNTEAFF.

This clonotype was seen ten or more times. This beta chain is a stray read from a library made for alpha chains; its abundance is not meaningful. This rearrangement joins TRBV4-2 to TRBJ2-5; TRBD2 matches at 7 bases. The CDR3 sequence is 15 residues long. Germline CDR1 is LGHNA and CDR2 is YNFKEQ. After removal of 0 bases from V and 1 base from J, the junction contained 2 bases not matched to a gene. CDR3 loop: CASSQDLAAQETQYF. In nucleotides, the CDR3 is TGTGCCAGCAGCCAAGATCTAGCGGCCCAAGAGACCCAGTACTTC.